This T cell receptor beta chain was captured in a study of blood T cell repertoires in COVID-19. Across the study: Samples came from the United States, Italy and Spain, spanning acute and convalescent COVID-19. The cDNA or gDNA used as material had been derived from T cells, B-cell-depleted T cells, or PBMCs.

V was clipped by 5 bases and J by 0 bases; unmatched bases: 4. The germline gives CDR1 SGHVS, CDR2 FQNEAQ. This CDR3 spans 16 amino acids. Followed longitudinally, the Seattle patients had been enrolled during active infection. In the original analysis: Amplification of reference gene primers provided the estimated nucleated cell counts. The repertoire was sequenced with immunoSEQ multiplex PCR; TCRdb's copy has only in-frame clones and lacks some. V, J and clone size were drawn from that table, and D and trimming were deduced from the DNA. Of 55,000 to 70,000 clones listed, approximately 85% are singletons.

The receptor comes from a woman aged 60-75 years with COVID-19, enrolled during active disease. Sample: peripheral blood. The rearrangement joins TRBV7-8 to TRBJ2-6, with 7 bases identical to TRBD1. The DNA of the CDR3 is TGTGCCAGCAGCCTGGGACAGAGCTCTGGGGCCAACGTCCTGACTTTC. Amino acid sequence: CASSLGQSSGANVLTF.